The rows below give T cell receptor beta chains drawn from one sample of a study of tumor-infiltrating lymphocytes in localized non-small cell lung cancer. The protocol was immunoSEQ multiplex PCR, while the TCRdb copy is restricted to in-frame clones and leaves out a portion. The sample consists of about 6,400 clones, more than 65% of them appearing once. The sample comprised lung tumor tissue. The origin of the receptors is a human donor with non-small cell lung cancer. Both conserved end residues are part of each CDR3. D genes are given only for firm matches. Clone size, where shown, is once, few, many, or a class for clones that have expanded.

d_call j_call v_call clone_size cdr3_nt cdr3_aa
. TRBJ2-1 TRBV20-1 . TGCAGTGCTAGCCCGGGGGATGAGCAGTTCTTC CSASPGDEQFF
. TRBJ1-4 TRBV5-1 few TGCGCCAGCAGCTTGAGGGCAGAACCTAATGAAAAACTGTTTTTT CASSLRAEPNEKLFF
TRBD1 TRBJ1-1 TRBV29-1 . TGCAGCGTTGATACAGGGGTGAACACTGAAGCTTTCTTT CSVDTGVNTEAFF
. TRBJ1-1 TRBV5-4 . TGTGCCAGCAGCGCGGGACACCTGGACACTGAAGCTTTCTTT CASSAGHLDTEAFF
. TRBJ1-4 TRBV15 . TGTGCCACCAGCAGAGATAATACTAATGAAAAACTGTTTTTT CATSRDNTNEKLFF
. TRBJ2-5 TRBV27 . TGTGCCAGCAGTCCCATGGGGGGAGGGACCCAGTACTTC CASSPMGGGTQYF
. TRBJ2-6 TRBV6-6 . TGTGCCAGCAGTCAGGTCCGCTCTGGGGCCAACGTCCTGACTTTC CASSQVRSGANVLTF
. TRBJ1-4 TRBV7-2 . TGTGCCAGCAGCCCCCCGGGGGGCGAAAGATCGCTGTTTTTT CASSPPGGERSLFF
. TRBJ1-5 TRBV10-3 . TGTGCCATCGGGGGGGGCAATAGCAATCAGCCCCAGCATTTT CAIGGGNSNQPQHF
. TRBJ2-7 TRBV7-2 . TGTGCCAGCAGCTCCGGCAGGTTCCGTACCTACGAGCAGTACTTC CASSSGRFRTYEQYF
. TRBJ2-7 TRBV29-1 . TGCAGCGTTGGGTTCTCCCCGAATGAGCAGTACTTC CSVGFSPNEQYF
TRBD1 TRBJ2-7 TRBV28 . TGTGCCAGCAGCATTTCGCTACAGGGGGCCTACGAGCAGTACTTC CASSISLQGAYEQYF
. TRBJ2-3 TRBV5-1 . TGCGCCAGCAGCTTGAAATGGCGGGGCGCAGATACGCAGTATTTT CASSLKWRGADTQYF
. TRBJ2-1 TRBV6-6 . TGTGCCAGCAGTTACAGCTTCAATGAGCAGTTCTTC CASSYSFNEQFF
. TRBJ2-6 TRBV4-3 . TGCGCCAGCAGCCAAGGTGCGGGAACTGGGGCCAACGTCCTGACTTTC CASSQGAGTGANVLTF
. TRBJ2-7 TRBV7-9 . TGTGCCAGCAGCCCTCTGGGGTTCGAGCAGTACTTC CASSPLGFEQYF
. TRBJ1-1 TRBV29-1 once TGCAGCGTTGCCCTTCGGGAGGGCACTGAAGCTTTCTTT CSVALREGTEAFF
TRBD1 TRBJ2-5 TRBV7-9 . TGTGCCAGCAGCTTCGCAGGGGGCTATTTAGAGACCCAGTACTTC CASSFAGGYLETQYF
. TRBJ2-2 TRBV5-1 . TGCGCCAGCAGCTTGGCACAGGGGAACACCGGGGAGCTGTTTTTT CASSLAQGNTGELFF
. TRBJ1-2 TRBV5-4 . TGTGCCAGCAGCTCTAAAGCTAACTATGGCTACACCTTC CASSSKANYGYTF
. TRBJ1-1 TRBV4-1 . TGCGCCAGCAGCCGTATAGGGGAGGGTGAAGCTTTCTTT CASSRIGEGEAFF
. TRBJ2-1 TRBV4-1 few TGCGCCAGCAGCCAAGAGGGCAGTGGGGGCCTGGTCCTTGAGCAGTTCTTC CASSQEGSGGLVLEQFF
. TRBJ1-4 TRBV29-1 . TGCAGCGTCTCGGTGAGGGCAACTAATGAAAAACTGTTTTTT CSVSVRATNEKLFF
. TRBJ2-3 TRBV7-3 . TGTGCCAGCAGCCCGCCAACCGCCGATACGCAGTATTTT CASSPPTADTQYF
. TRBJ1-6 TRBV18 . TGTGCCAGCTCTCCAATAACAGGGAGCTCCTATAATTCACCCCTCCACTTT CASSPITGSSYNSPLHF
. TRBJ2-1 TRBV5-4 . TGTGCCAGCAGCTTGCCAGGTTACTACAATGAGCAGTTCTTC CASSLPGYYNEQFF
. TRBJ1-1 TRBV7-9 . TGTGCCAGCAGCTCTGGACGGGACACTGAAGCTTTCTTT CASSSGRDTEAFF
TRBD2 TRBJ2-5 TRBV5-1 . TGCGCCAGCAGCTATGCCGGGACTACCCAAGAGACCCAGTACTTC CASSYAGTTQETQYF
TRBD1 TRBJ2-4 TRBV14 . TGTGCCAGCAGCCGTCAACTTTCCGGGACAGAGCTTCAGTACTTC CASSRQLSGTELQYF
. TRBJ1-3 TRBV29-1 . TGCAGCGTGTGGACAGATTCTGGAAACACCATATATTTT CSVWTDSGNTIYF
. TRBJ2-4 TRBV30 . TGTGCCTACCTCAACAGGGGGGGAGGAAACATTCAGTACTTC CAYLNRGGGNIQYF
. TRBJ1-2 TRBV28 . TGTGCCAGCAGAGACAACTATGGCTACACCTTC CASRDNYGYTF
. TRBJ1-3 TRBV5-6 . TGTGCCAGCAGCTTTACCGGGTCTGGAAACACCATATATTTT CASSFTGSGNTIYF
TRBD2 TRBJ2-7 TRBV18 . TGTGCCAGCTCACCACCGGTGGGTGCTAGCGGGAGGCGTGAGCAGTACTTC CASSPPVGASGRREQYF
. TRBJ2-5 TRBV7-2 . TGTGCCAGCAGCTTAGAGGGTCCAGGTTTGGTAGAGACCCAGTACTTC CASSLEGPGLVETQYF
. TRBJ2-6 TRBV5-1 . TGCGCCAGCAGCTTGGGTGGGGGGGCCAACGTCCTGACTTTC CASSLGGGANVLTF
. TRBJ2-1 TRBV19 . TGTGCCAGTAGTTTTAGCGAGCAGTTCTTC CASSFSEQFF